This T cell receptor beta chain was obtained from a study of TIL therapy for anti-PD-1-resistant metastatic lung cancer. This clone showed up just once. Documented time point: pre-treatment sample, taken before nivolumab and TIL therapy. The libraries were made with immunoSEQ v3. Generated by immunoSEQ multiplex PCR, the TCRdb table keeps only in-frame clones and is missing some. This table holds approximately 17,000 clones, about 75% found once. The germline CDR1 and CDR2 sequences are SGHTS and YDEGEE. Deletions cut 5 bases from V and 7 bases from J, with 15 bases between. The CDR3 consists of 14 residues.

The J gene is TRBJ2-2, the V gene TRBV5-8, with D unresolved. The specimen was blood, collected at baseline. This sequence was found in a person between 25 and 79 years old with non-small cell lung cancer. CDR3 sequence (DNA): TGTGCCAGCAGGCGTATCGAGTGGGACGGGGAGCTGTTTTTT. Its translation: CASRRIEWDGELFF.